This T cell receptor (beta chain) came from a study of monozygotic twins with inflammatory bowel disease. Study-wide points: Nothing supported a single strong signal or clonotype that was associated with IBD.

UMIs that had a 6-nucleotide sample barcode were put in using template switching. Nested PCRs (around 15 and 9 cycles, two total) were applied to TCRalpha and TCRbeta cDNA. TCRdb reprocessed the 5' RACE reads and keeps a single row for each CDR3 protein, giving no DNA. The sample has roughly 160,000 distinct CDR3 sequences. Of note for this clonotype: Antigen unknown.

The specimen was blood. The TCR was taken from a human donor with ulcerative colitis or Crohn's disease, or a healthy co-twin of an affected twin (not recorded which).

The CDR3 loop is CASSSQGAGYGYTF. J is TRBJ1-2 and V is TRBV28; without DNA, the TCRdb call of TRBD1 cannot be checked. This CDR3 contains 14 residues. Germline-derived CDR1 and CDR2 are MDHEN and SYDVKM.